These 20 T cell receptor beta chains were all obtained from the same sample, sequenced in a study of T cells after yellow fever vaccination. Using its own MiXCR run on the 5' RACE reads, TCRdb lists one record per CDR3 protein. The sample consists of around 530,000 distinct CDR3 sequences, approximately 16% of them appearing once. The source material was PBMCs, sampled roughly 5 days after the first yellow fever vaccination. The receptor set was obtained from a man aged 18 to 29 who received the YFV17D yellow fever vaccine.

The chain couples TRBV27 to TRBJ2-3, with TRBD2 identical over 8 bases. The V gene's germline CDR1 is MNHEY and CDR2 SMNVEV (reference sequence). This CDR3 has 16 amino acids. V shed 7 bases and J 0 bases; nucleotides not matched to a gene: 9. The CDR3 loop is CASNPLAGSSTDTQYF. Here the CDR3 DNA reads TGTGCCAGCAATCCTCTAGCGGGCTCTAGCACAGATACGCAGTATTTT.

This clonotype was recorded at least ten times. The chain links TRBV25-1 to TRBJ1-2; D remains ambiguous. The germline gives CDR1 MGHDK, CDR2 SYGVNS. With 2 bases removed from V and 2 bases from J, the gap between germline ends came to 6 bases. The CDR3 sequence is 13 residues long. CDR3 in DNA: TGTGCCAGCAGTGAAGGAACAAACTATGGCTACACCTTC. It specifies CASSEGTNYGYTF.

The J gene is TRBJ2-3, the V gene TRBV12-5; D is undetermined. V was trimmed by 2 bases and J by 9 bases, leaving 9 bases between them. Germline V gives CDR1 LGHNT, CDR2 FRNRAP. The CDR3 spans 12 residues. The CDR3 DNA reads TGTGCTAGTGGTTTGCAGAGATTAACGCAGTATTTT. The encoded protein is CASGLQRLTQYF.

V gene TRBV6-2 or TRBV6-3 combines with J gene TRBJ1-5; tentatively, D is TRBD1 (5 bases). The V and J ends lost 3 bases and 5 bases respectively, with 14 bases between them. The CDR3 is 15 residues long. Germline CDR1 and CDR2: MNHEY and SVGEGT. As DNA, the CDR3 is TGTGCCAGCAGTTATATCGGGGACCCTTATCAGCCCCAGCATTTT. This encodes CASSYIGDPYQPQHF.

This chain links TRBV6-2 or TRBV6-3 with TRBJ2-1; D is possibly TRBD2 (6 bases). Germline lookup yields CDR1 MNHEY and CDR2 SVGEGT. CDR3 length: 15 amino acids. Between the trimmed V and J ends, which lost 4 bases and 1 base, there was a span of 11 bases. Here the CDR3 reads CASSFSGVSYNEQFF. In DNA, the CDR3 is TGTGCCAGCAGTTTTTCGGGGGTTTCCTACAATGAGCAGTTCTTC.

This clonotype was recorded a few times. The chain joins TRBV5-1 to TRBJ2-1, with 7 bases lining up with TRBD2. This CDR3 comprises 15 residues. J lost 6 bases, V lost 4 bases, and 10 bases had no gene match. Germline CDR1 SGHRS, CDR2 YFSETQ. CDR3 region: CASSLLAVPSNEQFF. In DNA, the CDR3 is TGCGCCAGCAGCCTGCTAGCGGTTCCCTCCAATGAGCAGTTCTTC. The whole variable domain, filled in from reference TRBV5-1 and TRBJ2-1, reads KAGVTQTPRYLIKTRGQQVTLSCSPISGHRSVSWYQQTPGQGLQFLFEYFSETQRNKGNFPGRFSGRQFSNSRSEMNVSTLELGDSALYLCASSLLAVPSNEQFFGPGTRLTVL.

As DNA, the CDR3 is TGTGCCAGCAGGGGGACTAGCGGGGGGTCCTCCCAGTACTTC. Its protein is CASRGTSGGSSQYF. The chain couples TRBV3-1 to TRBJ2-5, with TRBD2 identical over 15 bases. The CDR3 is 14 residues long. V lost 6 bases, J lost 9 bases, and 5 bases stayed unmatched. Germline loops: CDR1 LGHDT, CDR2 YNNKEL (reference sequence).

The chain is built from TRBV6-5 and TRBJ2-7; D perhaps matches TRBD2 (9 bases). Trimming removed 8 bases at V and 9 bases at J, with 17 bases between. CDR3 length equals 12 residues. Germline CDR1 reads MNHEY; CDR2 reads SVGAGI. The CDR3 loop reads CASQGAGGAQYV. The DNA of the CDR3 is TGTGCCAGCCAGGGGGCGGGGGGGGCGCAGTACGTC.

This clonotype was found a few times. The rearrangement joins TRBV5-1 to TRBJ2-3; 10 bases align to TRBD2. Germline CDR1 reads SGHRS; CDR2 reads YFSETQ. This CDR3 region has 16 residues. The junction had 5 bases not matched to a gene; V was cut back by 3 bases and J by 1 base. CDR3 sequence reads: CASSSYGTSGTDTQYF. CDR3 bases: TGCGCCAGCAGCTCTTACGGGACTAGCGGCACAGATACGCAGTATTTT.

This clonotype has at least ten counts. The chain joins TRBV30 to TRBJ2-3, with TRBD1 identical over 8 bases. This CDR3 is 13 amino acids long. The ends lost 5 bases at V and 11 bases at J; junction bases unmatched: 12. The germline gives CDR1 GTSNPN, CDR2 SVGIG (reference sequence). CDR3 in DNA: TGTGCCTGGCGACAAAACCCCGGGACAGGGCAGTATTTT. This gives the protein CAWRQNPGTGQYF.

This clonotype was seen a handful of times. The germline gene is not matched at one end of the junction; a read error may be the cause. The chain is built from TRBV6-5 and TRBJ1-4, with TRBD1 as a possible D gene (5 bases). The CDR3 is made up of 15 amino acids. Germline V lookup: CDR1 MNHEY, CDR2 SVGAGI. CDR3 DNA sequence: TGTGCCAGCAGTTACTCAACAGGAGGAATGAAAATTCTCGTTTTT. Translated: CASSYSTGGMKILVF.

This clonotype has a handful of counts. V usage is TRBV5-1 and J usage is TRBJ1-2; tentative D call: TRBD1 (5 bases). Trimming shortened V by 1 base and J by 6 bases, and 16 bases separated the two germline ends. CDR3 length: 15 amino acids. In germline, CDR1 is SGHRS, CDR2 YFSETQ. CDR3 residues: CASSLRGVWVDGYTF. The DNA of the CDR3 is TGCGCCAGCAGCTTGAGGGGTGTATGGGTCGATGGCTACACCTTC.

The sample holds a few counts of this clonotype. The rearrangement joins TRBV7-2 to TRBJ2-5; 11 bases map to TRBD2. The CDR3 totals 17 residues. The V and J ends lost 0 bases and 2 bases, in that order; junction bases with no gene match: 5. Looked up from germline, CDR1 is SGHTA and CDR2 is FQGNSA. The CDR3 sequence is CASSLAHIAGGQETQYF. The CDR3 region has the DNA TGTGCCAGCAGCTTAGCGCACATAGCGGGGGGGCAAGAGACCCAGTACTTC. The full variable domain, completed using reference TRBV7-2 and TRBJ2-5, is GAGVSQSPSNKVTEKGKDVELRCDPISGHTALYWYRQSLGQGLEFLIYFQGNSAPDKSGLPSDRFSAERTGGSVSTLTIQRTQQEDSAVYLCASSLAHIAGGQETQYFGPGTRLLVL.

This clonotype was observed a few times. The chain uses TRBV30 and TRBJ1-2; no firm D call. This CDR3 has 13 residues. Germline loops: CDR1 GTSNPN, CDR2 SVGIG (reference sequence). V lost 6 bases to trimming and J lost 8 bases, with 19 bases between them. The CDR3: CACDGLRAWGYTF. The CDR3 DNA reads TGTGCCTGCGACGGACTTCGGGCATGGGGCTACACCTTC.

The rearrangement links TRBV20-1 to TRBJ2-1; possible D gene TRBD2, 6 bases. This CDR3 is 14 amino acids long. Germline-derived CDR1 and CDR2 are DFQATT and SNEGSKA (reference sequence). The CDR3 DNA follows: TGCAATGCCCTGGGGCTAGCGTCCTACAATGAGCAGTTCTTC. Protein sequence: CNALGLASYNEQFF.

The chain links TRBV6-1 to TRBJ2-5; TRBD1 agrees at 7 bases. The CDR3 length is 13 residues. V shed 6 bases and J 3 bases; nucleotides not matched to a gene: 4. Germline V lookup: CDR1 MNHNS, CDR2 SASEGT. The CDR3 DNA follows: TGTGCCAGCAGCGACGACAGGGAAGAGACCCAGTACTTC. Encoded protein: CASSDDREETQYF.

This rearrangement joins TRBV7-3 to TRBJ2-5; 9 nucleotides align to TRBD2. The CDR3 runs 15 residues. The germline CDR1 and CDR2 sequences are SGHTA and FQGTGA. V gave up 5 bases and J gave up 3 bases; unmatched junction bases: 7. The CDR3 loop reads CASSPGVAGEETQYF. In DNA form, the CDR3 reads TGTGCCAGCAGCCCCGGGGTAGCGGGAGAAGAGACCCAGTACTTC.

This clonotype was seen at least ten times. This rearrangement joins TRBV5-1 to TRBJ1-1, with 7 bases that match TRBD1. The CDR3 length is 14 residues. Germline V lookup: CDR1 SGHRS, CDR2 YFSETQ. With V trimmed by 2 bases and J by 1 base, 2 bases remained unmatched. CDR3 region: CASSFQGENTEAFF. The CDR3 bases are TGCGCCAGCAGCTTCCAGGGGGAGAACACTGAAGCTTTCTTT.

The chain carries TRBV5-1 and TRBJ1-2; TRBD1 aligns across 11 bases. V lost 3 bases to trimming and J lost 7 bases; unmatched junction nucleotides: 17. The germline V gene has CDR1 SGHRS and CDR2 YFSETQ. The CDR3 totals 18 residues. The CDR3 is CASSSIPGTGGYSGGYTF. The CDR3 region has the DNA TGCGCCAGCAGCTCGATTCCCGGGACAGGGGGATATTCTGGTGGCTACACCTTC.

The table lists this clonotype with a few counts. The chain links TRBV6-4 to TRBJ2-7; unclear D gene. Germline values: CDR1 MRHNA, CDR2 SNTAGT. There are 14 residues in the CDR3. The V and J ends lost 4 bases and 2 bases respectively, with 12 bases between them. The CDR3 protein is CASSATGRPYEQYV. The CDR3 DNA is TGTGCCAGCAGTGCGACCGGGCGACCCTACGAGCAGTACGTC.